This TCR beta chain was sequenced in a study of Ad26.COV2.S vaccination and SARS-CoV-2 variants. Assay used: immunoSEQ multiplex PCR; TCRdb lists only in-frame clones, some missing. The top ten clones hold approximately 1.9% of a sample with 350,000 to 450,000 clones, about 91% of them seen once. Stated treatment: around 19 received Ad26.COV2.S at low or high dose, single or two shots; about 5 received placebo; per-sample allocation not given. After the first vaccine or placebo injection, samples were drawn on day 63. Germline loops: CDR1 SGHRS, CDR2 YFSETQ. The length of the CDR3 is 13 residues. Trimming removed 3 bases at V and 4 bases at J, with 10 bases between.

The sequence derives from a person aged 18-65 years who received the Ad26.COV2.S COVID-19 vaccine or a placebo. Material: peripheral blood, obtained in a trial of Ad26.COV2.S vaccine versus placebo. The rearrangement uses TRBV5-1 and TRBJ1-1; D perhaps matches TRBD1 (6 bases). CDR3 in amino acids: CASSSTGPTEAFF. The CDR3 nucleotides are TGCGCCAGCAGCTCTACAGGGCCCACTGAAGCTTTCTTT. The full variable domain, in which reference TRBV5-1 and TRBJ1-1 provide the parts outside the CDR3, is KAGVTQTPRYLIKTRGQQVTLSCSPISGHRSVSWYQQTPGQGLQFLFEYFSETQRNKGNFPGRFSGRQFSNSRSEMNVSTLELGDSALYLCASSSTGPTEAFFGQGTRLTVV.